These 29 T cell receptor beta chains share one sample of origin, sequenced in a study of cytomegalovirus exposure and HLA in healthy donors. The PCR was carried out with 60 Vbeta primers and 13 Jbeta primers. The protocol was immunoSEQ multiplex PCR, while the TCRdb copy is restricted to in-frame clones and leaves out a portion. The table shows approximately 140,000 clones, with 79% occurring only once. Sequencing used PBMCs. These receptors all come from a man in his fifties in good health and CMV-seropositive.

This clone was counted a few times. This chain joins TRBV6-1 and TRBJ2-1; the match to TRBD2 covers 9 bases. The CDR3 has 15 residues. The ends lost 4 bases at V and 6 bases at J; junction bases unmatched: 7. Germline values: CDR1 MNHNS, CDR2 SASEGT. In nucleotides, the CDR3 is TGTGCCAGCAGTGCGGATGCGACTAGCGGCAATGAGCAGTTCTTC. Translated, it gives CASSADATSGNEQFF.

In this sample, this clone turned up a few times. This chain connects TRBV5-4 to TRBJ2-5, with 10 bases aligning to TRBD1. Germline assignment: CDR1 SGHNT and CDR2 YYREEE (reference sequence). The length of the CDR3 is 14 residues. Trimming took 4 bases from V and 3 from J; bases not matched to a gene: 3. The CDR3 loop is CASSPGQGKETQYF. The CDR3 DNA sequence: TGTGCCAGCAGCCCGGGACAGGGGAAAGAGACCCAGTACTTC.

The J gene is TRBJ2-3, the V gene TRBV2, with 10 bases identical to TRBD2. The CDR3 is 14 amino acids. The V and J ends lost 11 bases and 3 bases, in that order; junction bases with no gene match: 8. Germline-derived CDR1 and CDR2 are SNHLY and FYNNEI. Here the CDR3 reads CASKGLAETDTQYF. For the CDR3, the DNA is TGTGCCTCAAAAGGACTAGCGGAGACAGATACGCAGTATTTT.

There are a few counts of this clone. The rearrangement joins TRBV5-1 to TRBJ1-2; 9 positions agree with TRBD1. Trimming removed 4 bases from V and 5 bases from J; junction bases left unmatched: 12. CDR1 is SGHRS, CDR2 YFSETQ, per germline. The length of the CDR3 is 16 residues. CDR3 sequence: CASSPGGDRAWYGYTF. The CDR3 nucleotides are TGCGCCAGCAGCCCTGGGGGGGACAGGGCCTGGTATGGCTACACCTTC.

For the CDR3, the DNA is TGTGCCAGCAGTCCCAGACTAGCGGGAGTCCTCTACAATGAGCAGTTCTTC. The encoded protein is CASSPRLAGVLYNEQFF. The chain uses TRBV27 and TRBJ2-1; 12 bases line up with TRBD2. The length of the CDR3 is 17 residues. J was trimmed by 3 bases and V by 5 bases; bases with no gene match: 8. The germline V gene has CDR1 MNHEY and CDR2 SMNVEV (reference sequence).

This chain uses TRBV9 with TRBJ1-1, with D possibly matching TRBD1 (5 bases). There are 14 residues in the CDR3. The V end was cut by 4 bases, the J end by 6 bases, with 16 bases between. The V gene's germline CDR1 is SGDLS and CDR2 YYNGEE. CDR3 protein: CASSFRDFAAEAFF. The CDR3 coding sequence is TGTGCCAGCAGCTTCCGGGACTTTGCCGCTGAAGCTTTCTTT.

The chain combines TRBV10-3 with TRBJ2-1, with TRBD1 as a possible D gene (6 bases). This CDR3 region has 15 residues. Between the trimmed V and J ends, which lost 3 bases and 9 bases, there was a span of 18 bases. Germline V CDR1 and CDR2: ENHRY, SYGVKD. In DNA form, the CDR3 reads TGTGCCATCAGTGAAGCGACAGGCGACTTAGGTGAGCAGTTCTTC. This sequence encodes CAISEATGDLGEQFF.

The chain has TRBV10-2 and TRBJ2-3, with 8 bases lining up with TRBD2. Germline V CDR1 and CDR2: WSHSY, SAAADI. This CDR3 region has 16 residues. V lost 5 bases and J lost 2; bases outside the gene matches: 9. CDR3 nucleotides: TGCGCCAGCAGTTATAGCGGGACCCTGTTCACAGATACGCAGTATTTT. Its protein product is CASSYSGTLFTDTQYF.

The V call is TRBV5-4, the J call TRBJ2-5; unclear D gene. The J call is in doubt because the DNA end fits TRBJ2-7 better. The CDR3 loop spans 12 amino acids. CDR1 is SGHNT, CDR2 YYREEE, per germline (reference sequence). The DNA for the CDR3 is TGTGCCAGCAGGATATGGGGCTACGAGCAGTACTTC. It codes for CASRIWGYEQYF.

The chain uses TRBV11-3 and TRBJ2-1; the match to TRBD2 covers 7 bases. The junction had 4 bases not matched to a gene; V was cut back by 5 bases and J by 3 bases. In germline, CDR1 is SGHNT, CDR2 YENEEA. The CDR3 is 14 residues long. In nucleotides, the CDR3 is TGTGCCAGCAGCGCTTCTAGCGGCTACAATGAGCAGTTCTTC. Its translation is CASSASSGYNEQFF.

This chain connects TRBV10-1 to TRBJ2-3; 9 nucleotides agree with TRBD1. V dropped 8 bases and J dropped 5; count of bases not matched to a gene: 11. Germline assignment: CDR1 WNHNN and CDR2 SYGVQD (reference sequence). This CDR3 has 15 residues. The CDR3 DNA is TGCGCCAGCGGGGCGGGACAGGGAGGAAGAGATACGCAGTATTTT. Its protein product is CASGAGQGGRDTQYF.

The rearrangement uses TRBV5-1 and TRBJ2-1; 11 positions match TRBD1. This CDR3 contains 16 residues. Looked up from germline, CDR1 is SGHRS and CDR2 is YFSETQ. The trim removed 4 bases at V and 3 bases at J, leaving 6 bases unmatched. CDR3 in amino acids: CASSRTGGNRYNEQFF. Here the CDR3 DNA reads TGCGCCAGCAGCCGGACAGGGGGCAACCGCTACAATGAGCAGTTCTTC.

The CDR3 sequence is CASSPGVGFTGESLHEQYF. The CDR3 nucleotides are TGCGCCAGCAGCCCTGGGGTTGGTTTTACGGGGGAGTCTCTCCACGAGCAGTACTTC. V and J are TRBV5-1 and TRBJ2-5; possible D gene TRBD2, 6 bases. The DNA end is more similar to TRBJ2-7, so the J call may be wrong. The CDR3 totals 19 residues. Germline lookup yields CDR1 SGHRS and CDR2 YFSETQ.

The V and J genes are TRBV10-3 and TRBJ1-6; D possibly corresponds to TRBD1 (5 bases). The germline gives CDR1 ENHRY, CDR2 SYGVKD. V was trimmed by 6 bases and J by 5 bases, leaving 11 bases between them. The CDR3 runs 14 residues. The CDR3 DNA reads as TGTGCCATCAGCCCGACAGAAGATAATTCACCCCTCCACTTT. The encoded protein is CAISPTEDNSPLHF.

The rearrangement links TRBV27 to TRBJ1-5; TRBD1 agrees at 7 bases. Germline V gene lookup returns CDR1 MNHEY and CDR2 SMNVEV (reference sequence). The length of the CDR3 is 15 residues. J was trimmed by 4 bases and V by 6 bases; bases with no gene match: 9. CDR3 nucleotides: TGTGCCAGCAGCGCACAGGGGACAGTAAATCAGCCCCAGCATTTT. It is translated as CASSAQGTVNQPQHF.

V usage is TRBV5-8 and J usage is TRBJ1-1, with D unclear. The CDR3 is made up of 14 amino acids. CDR1 SGHTS and CDR2 YDEGEE come from the germline V gene. Trimming removed 2 bases at V and 1 base at J, with 9 bases between. The CDR3 sequence: CASSFLGENTEAFF. The CDR3 bases are TGTGCCAGCAGCTTCCTCGGGGAGAACACTGAAGCTTTCTTT. The full variable domain, completed using reference TRBV5-8 and TRBJ1-1, is EAGVTQSPTHLIKTRGQQATLRCSPISGHTSVYWYQQALGLGLQFLLWYDEGEERNRGNFPPRFSGRQFPNYSSELNVNALELEDSALYLCASSFLGENTEAFFGQGTRLTVV.

This clone was counted only a few times. This rearrangement joins TRBV30 to TRBJ1-5; TRBD1 agrees at 7 bases. The V and J ends lost 5 bases and 0 bases, in that order; junction bases with no gene match: 7. This CDR3 region has 15 residues. Germline CDR1 is GTSNPN and CDR2 is SVGIG (reference sequence). CDR3 nucleotides: TGTGCCTGGGACAGGGCCTGCAATAGCAATCAGCCCCAGCATTTT. This gives the protein CAWDRACNSNQPQHF.

The CDR3 spells CASSIEQGASNQPQHF. CDR3 in DNA: TGTGCCAGTAGTATCGAACAGGGGGCTAGCAATCAGCCCCAGCATTTT. The chain recombines TRBV19 with TRBJ1-5; 9 nucleotides align to TRBD1. This CDR3 region has 16 residues. Germline V gives CDR1 LNHDA, CDR2 SQIVND (reference sequence). The V gene end was trimmed by 3 bases and the J gene end by 0 bases; junction bases not matched to a gene: 3.

The V call is TRBV7-2, the J call TRBJ2-5, with 7 bases aligning to TRBD1. The V gene end was trimmed by 3 bases and the J gene end by 2 bases; junction bases not matched to a gene: 3. Germline CDR1 SGHTA, CDR2 FQGNSA. The CDR3 runs 14 residues. CDR3 nucleotide sequence: TGTGCCAGCAGCTTGAGCAGGGGGCAAGAGACCCAGTACTTC. The encoded protein is CASSLSRGQETQYF.

V gene TRBV6-5 combines with J gene TRBJ1-3; 9 bases match TRBD1. V gave up 7 bases and J gave up 0 bases; unmatched junction bases: 4. The CDR3 has 15 amino acids. Germline V gene lookup returns CDR1 MNHEY and CDR2 SVGAGI. CDR3 region: CASTTGGNSGNTIYF. The CDR3 coding sequence is TGTGCCAGCACAACAGGGGGCAACTCTGGAAACACCATATATTTT.

The chain links TRBV6-1 to TRBJ2-3, with TRBD2 as a possible D gene (6 bases). CDR1 is MNHNS, CDR2 SASEGT, per germline. The CDR3 contains 15 residues. Trimming took off 2 bases at V and 6 bases at J, with 15 bases between the two ends. CDR3 in amino acids: CASSEKRAVADTQYF. Here the CDR3 DNA reads TGTGCCAGCAGTGAAAAGCGGGCAGTAGCGGATACGCAGTATTTT.

V usage is TRBV5-1 and J usage is TRBJ1-2; D unclear. V was pared by 1 base and J by 1 base, with 5 bases between. This CDR3 has 13 amino acids. Per the germline V gene, CDR1 is SGHRS and CDR2 is YFSETQ. The CDR3 protein is CASSLYSNYGYTF. For the CDR3, the DNA is TGCGCCAGCAGCTTGTACAGTAACTATGGCTACACCTTC. Complete variable domain (other parts from reference TRBV5-1 and TRBJ1-2): KAGVTQTPRYLIKTRGQQVTLSCSPISGHRSVSWYQQTPGQGLQFLFEYFSETQRNKGNFPGRFSGRQFSNSRSEMNVSTLELGDSALYLCASSLYSNYGYTFGSGTRLTVV.

J is TRBJ1-5 and V is TRBV19, with 10 bases matching TRBD1. Trimming removed 6 bases from V and 7 bases from J; junction bases left unmatched: 3. CDR3 size: 13 residues. Looked up from germline, CDR1 is LNHDA and CDR2 is SQIVND (reference sequence). CDR3 amino acids: CASRGQGRQPQHF. DNA of the CDR3: TGTGCCAGTAGGGGACAGGGGAGACAGCCCCAGCATTTT.

The V call is TRBV6-5, the J call TRBJ2-7; D may be TRBD2 (5 bases). V lost 6 bases and J lost 2, with 11 bases in between. This CDR3 has 13 amino acids. CDR1 and CDR2 from the germline V gene are MNHEY and SVGAGI. In DNA, the CDR3 is TGTGCCAGCAGGCTCGGGAAGACCTACGAGCAGTACTTC. Translating gives CASRLGKTYEQYF.

The CDR3 bases are TGTGCCAGCAGCCGGAGGACAGGGAAAGAGACCCAGTACTTC. Translated, it gives CASSRRTGKETQYF. The chain links TRBV5-8 to TRBJ2-5; TRBD1 agrees at 8 bases. J gave up 3 bases and V 4 bases, and 5 bases lay outside the gene matches. Germline V gives CDR1 SGHTS, CDR2 YDEGEE. This CDR3 is built from 14 residues.

The J gene is TRBJ2-3, the V gene TRBV9; 7 bases agree with TRBD2. The CDR3 extends over 18 amino acids. Germline V lookup: CDR1 SGDLS, CDR2 YYNGEE. J lost 7 bases, V lost 5 bases, and 22 bases had no gene match. Here the CDR3 DNA reads TGTGCCAGCAGACGCCGGCTTAGACTCGCGGGAGTATTAAATACGCAGTATTTT. Translation: CASRRRLRLAGVLNTQYF.

The V and J genes are TRBV6-1 and TRBJ2-7; TRBD1 matches 8 bases. This CDR3 has 13 residues. CDR1 and CDR2 (germline): MNHNS, SASEGT. The ends lost 5 bases at V and 3 bases at J; junction bases unmatched: 3. CDR3 in DNA: TGTGCCAGCAGTAGAGGACAGGGCTACGAGCAGTACTTC. It translates to CASSRGQGYEQYF.

The chain uses TRBV25-1 and TRBJ1-1, with a possible D match to TRBD1 (5 bases). CDR1 and CDR2 (germline): MGHDK, SYGVNS. With 1 base removed from V and 8 bases from J, the gap between germline ends came to 20 bases. The CDR3 contains 16 residues. The CDR3 coding sequence is TGTGCCAGCAGTGAATCCGGGGCGGGGGTGAGTATAGAAGCTTTCTTT. Encoded protein: CASSESGAGVSIEAFF.

The chain links TRBV11-1 to TRBJ2-7; possibly TRBD1 for D (6 bases). CDR1 is SGHAT, CDR2 FQDESV, per germline (reference sequence). Trimming took off 1 base at V and 3 bases at J, with 13 bases between the two ends. This CDR3 has 15 residues. CDR3 sequence: CASSLGRTAVYEQYF. The CDR3 DNA follows: TGTGCCAGCAGCTTAGGCAGGACAGCAGTCTACGAGCAGTACTTC.